This T cell receptor (beta chain) was obtained from a study of Ad26.COV2.S vaccination and SARS-CoV-2 variants. Profiling relied on immunoSEQ multiplex PCR, and the TCRdb table lists in-frame clones only, not all of them. The sample yields about half a million clones, roughly nine tenths seen once. CDR3 length equals 14 residues. V lost 4 bases and J 4 bases, leaving 12 bases between the germline ends. Germline values: CDR1 MDHEN, CDR2 SYDVKM. Described treatment: around 19 received Ad26.COV2.S at low or high dose, single or two shots; 5 received placebo; per-sample allocation not given. Samples were taken on day 63 after the first vaccine or placebo injection.

The TCR was taken from a person aged 18-65 years who received the Ad26.COV2.S COVID-19 vaccine or a placebo. The sequences come from peripheral blood, collected in a trial of Ad26.COV2.S vaccine versus placebo. V is TRBV28 and J is TRBJ2-3; D call uncertain. The CDR3 sequence: CASSSSSRADTQYF. The CDR3 DNA reads TGTGCCAGCAGTTCCAGCTCTAGGGCAGATACGCAGTATTTT.